The 26 T cell receptor beta chains in this list originate from one sample, sequenced in a study of blood T cells in healthy people across ages. Next came a second PCR, run for roughly 6 to 11 cycles, which used a sample-barcoded 5' primer along with a J-beta primer mix. Each CDR3 protein is one row after TCRdb ran MiXCR on the 5' RACE reads. The sample records around 2 million distinct CDR3 sequences, about 39% being singletons. Sequencing used blood. These receptors came from a human donor in good health.

The chain employs TRBV25-1 and TRBJ2-1; either TRBD1 or TRBD2 may supply D (5 bases each). V lost 4 bases and J 8 bases, leaving 15 bases between the germline ends. CDR1 and CDR2 from the germline V gene are MGHDK and SYGVNS. The CDR3 sequence is 14 residues long. The CDR3 bases are TGTGCCAGCAGTGTCCGGGACCTGGACTATGAGCAGTTCTTC. Amino acids: CASSVRDLDYEQFF.

The rearrangement links TRBV20-1 to TRBJ2-3; TRBD1 matches at 10 bases. With 8 bases clipped from V and 14 bases from J, the junction kept 16 bases outside the gene matches. CDR1 is DFQATT and CDR2 is SNEGSKA in the germline V gene (reference sequence). The CDR3 consists of 13 residues. CDR3 residues: CSPYIASRDRGYF. The CDR3 coding sequence is TGCAGTCCTTACATTGCCTCGCGGGACAGGGGGTATTTT.

This chain links TRBV7-2 with TRBJ2-7; TRBD1 or TRBD2 may be the D gene (6 bases each). Germline V gives CDR1 SGHTA, CDR2 FQGNSA. CDR3 size: 15 residues. Between the trimmed V and J ends, which lost 1 base and 2 bases, there was a span of 12 bases. CDR3 residues: CASSLGGAVTYEQYF. DNA for the CDR3: TGTGCCAGCAGCTTAGGGGGGGCCGTAACCTACGAGCAGTACTTC. Supplemented by reference TRBV7-2 and TRBJ2-7, the full variable domain reads GAGVSQSPSNKVTEKGKDVELRCDPISGHTALYWYRQSLGQGLEFLIYFQGNSAPDKSGLPSDRFSAERTGGSVSTLTIQRTQQEDSAVYLCASSLGGAVTYEQYFGPGTRLTVT.

The CDR3 sequence: CASSYIADSFTEAFF. CDR3 sequence (DNA): TGTGCCAGCAGTTATATCGCGGACAGCTTCACTGAAGCTTTCTTT. This rearrangement joins TRBV6-6 to TRBJ1-1; D is possibly TRBD1 (6 bases). The CDR3 has 15 amino acids. Trimming stripped 3 bases from V and 4 bases from J, with 15 bases between. The germline CDR1 and CDR2 sequences are MNHNY and SVGAGI (reference sequence).

A note on this clonotype: One end of the junction is discordant with germline, which a read error may explain. The V gene is TRBV25-1, the J gene TRBJ2-3, with D perhaps TRBD1 (6 bases). Germline V gene data show CDR1 as MGHDK and CDR2 as SYGVNS. The CDR3 runs to 15 residues. In DNA form, the CDR3 reads TGTGCCAGCAGTGAAGCAGGGGTTAACACAGATACGCAGGATTTT. It codes for CASSEAGVNTDTQDF.

The table lists this clonotype with a few counts. The V and J genes are TRBV7-9 and TRBJ2-3; D perhaps matches TRBD2 (6 bases). Germline assignment: CDR1 SEHNR and CDR2 FQNEAQ (reference sequence). Trimming removed 2 bases from V and 2 bases from J, with 14 bases in between. The CDR3 runs to 16 residues. DNA of the CDR3: TGTGCCAGCAGCTTAATTCCGGGACTTTACACAGATACGCAGTATTTT. Its protein is CASSLIPGLYTDTQYF.

The rearrangement uses TRBV7-9 and TRBJ2-1; no clear D. Deletions cut 5 bases from V and 10 bases from J, with 12 bases between. Germline V gene lookup returns CDR1 SEHNR and CDR2 FQNEAQ (reference sequence). The CDR3 length is 12 residues. CDR3 region: CASSINPREQFF. As DNA, the CDR3 is TGTGCCAGCAGCATAAATCCGAGGGAGCAGTTCTTC.

This clonotype was observed a handful of times. The rearrangement links TRBV12-3 or TRBV12-4 to TRBJ1-1, with 12 positions matching TRBD1. This CDR3 has 21 amino acids. The V and J ends lost 6 bases and 2 bases, in that order; junction bases with no gene match: 22. The CDR3 nucleotides read TGTGCCAGCAGGGGGACAGGGGGCAGACTCCTTAATAGGTTCCAAAACACTGAAGCTTTCTTT. It translates to CASRGTGGRLLNRFQNTEAFF.

The chain has TRBV20-1 and TRBJ1-5; D gene ambiguous. The CDR3 is 14 residues long. CDR1 is DFQATT, CDR2 SNEGSKA, per germline (reference sequence). V lost 1 base and J lost 4, with 11 bases in between. CDR3 nucleotides: TGCAGTGCTAGAGGCTCGGCGTCAAATCAGCCCCAGCATTTT. Translation gives CSARGSASNQPQHF.

In its sample, this clonotype was seen a few times. The chain carries TRBV7-2 and TRBJ2-3, with 9 bases that match TRBD1. This CDR3 comprises 18 residues. J gave up 5 bases and V 5 bases, and 17 bases lay outside the gene matches. The germline gives CDR1 SGHTA, CDR2 FQGNSA. This chain's CDR3 is CASSPSPFRTGVGDTQYF. CDR3 DNA: TGTGCCAGCAGCCCCTCCCCCTTCCGGACAGGGGTCGGAGATACGCAGTATTTT.

The V call is TRBV27, the J call TRBJ2-3; 11 positions match TRBD1. The CDR3 has 19 residues. V was clipped by 3 bases and J by 3 bases; unmatched bases: 14. In germline, CDR1 is MNHEY, CDR2 SMNVEV (reference sequence). The CDR3 DNA follows: TGTGCCAGCAGTTTTCGGGGGATTTGGACAGGGGGCAAGACAGATACGCAGTATTTT. This sequence encodes CASSFRGIWTGGKTDTQYF.

This clonotype was seen more than once but under ten times. The chain couples TRBV4-2 to TRBJ2-1; TRBD1 aligns across 12 bases. This CDR3 has 17 residues. After removal of 1 base from V and 9 bases from J, the junction contained 10 bases not matched to a gene. Per the germline V gene, CDR1 is LGHNA and CDR2 is YNFKEQ. CDR3 protein: CASSQVGRDRGLGEQFF. Here the CDR3 DNA reads TGTGCCAGCAGCCAAGTTGGAAGGGACAGGGGGCTTGGTGAGCAGTTCTTC.

This chain joins TRBV15 and TRBJ2-5; 7 nucleotides line up with TRBD1. Germline lookup yields CDR1 LNHNV and CDR2 YYDKDF (reference sequence). After removal of 3 bases from V and 2 bases from J, the junction contained 0 bases not matched to a gene. The CDR3 contains 13 residues. CDR3 amino acids: CATSRGQQETQYF. The CDR3 DNA reads as TGTGCCACCAGCAGGGGACAGCAAGAGACCCAGTACTTC.

This clonotype was counted a few times. The chain combines TRBV5-1 with TRBJ1-4, with D perhaps matching TRBD1 (6 bases). V lost 3 bases and J lost 0, with 9 bases in between. Per the germline V gene, CDR1 is SGHRS and CDR2 is YFSETQ. The CDR3 totals 15 residues. In DNA form, the CDR3 reads TGCGCCAGCAGCTCTGACAGGACAACTAATGAAAAACTGTTTTTT. Protein sequence: CASSSDRTTNEKLFF.

The chain recombines TRBV7-9 with TRBJ2-5; a weak D match, TRBD2 (7 bases). CDR1 and CDR2 (germline): SEHNR, FQNEAQ (reference sequence). The CDR3 runs to 15 residues. V lost 2 bases and J 5 bases, leaving 15 bases between the germline ends. CDR3: CASSLMGGREETQYF. The CDR3 DNA reads TGTGCCAGCAGCTTAATGGGGGGGCGCGAGGAGACCCAGTACTTC.

The chain recombines TRBV7-2 with TRBJ1-2; weak D call: TRBD1 (5 bases). Trimming pared 1 base from V and 4 bases from J, leaving 13 bases between. This CDR3 contains 15 residues. CDR1 is SGHTA and CDR2 is FQGNSA in the germline V gene. CDR3 nucleotides: TGTGCCAGCAGCTTAGGATCTGGGGGACCCTATGGCTACACCTTC. The encoded protein is CASSLGSGGPYGYTF.

CDR3 region: CASSSGGYQGRNGYTF. CDR3 bases: TGTGCCAGCAGCTCGGGCGGGTACCAGGGTAGGAATGGCTACACCTTC. The V gene is TRBV7-2, the J gene TRBJ1-2, with D tentatively TRBD1 (5 bases). CDR1 and CDR2 from the germline V gene are SGHTA and FQGNSA. This CDR3 is built from 16 residues. Trimming took 4 bases from V and 6 from J, leaving 21 bases between them. Full variable domain (rest looked up from reference TRBV7-2 and TRBJ1-2): GAGVSQSPSNKVTEKGKDVELRCDPISGHTALYWYRQSLGQGLEFLIYFQGNSAPDKSGLPSDRFSAERTGGSVSTLTIQRTQQEDSAVYLCASSSGGYQGRNGYTFGSGTRLTVV.

This chain joins TRBV7-9 and TRBJ2-1; the D gene is possibly TRBD1 (5 bases). The germline V gene encodes CDR1 SEHNR and CDR2 FQNEAQ (reference sequence). This CDR3 is 16 amino acids long. The ends were cut back, 4 bases at V and 0 bases at J, with 13 bases in the middle. The CDR3: CASSSVTASSYNEQFF. The CDR3, as DNA: TGTGCCAGCAGCTCAGTGACAGCTAGCTCCTACAATGAGCAGTTCTTC.

This chain connects TRBV7-3 to TRBJ2-7; a weak D match, TRBD2 (5 bases). Trimming stripped 1 base from V and 3 bases from J, with 13 bases between. Germline V gives CDR1 SGHTA, CDR2 FQGTGA. The CDR3 covers 15 residues. CDR3 sequence reads: CASSLMSAGDYEQYF. CDR3 DNA: TGTGCCAGCAGCTTAATGTCGGCGGGCGACTACGAGCAGTACTTC.

CDR3 in amino acids: CASSPRVPSYEQYF. CDR3 DNA sequence: TGCGCCAGCAGCCCCAGGGTCCCCTCCTACGAGCAGTACTTC. The V gene is TRBV4-1, the J gene TRBJ2-7, with TRBD1 as a possible D gene (5 bases). Germline V gives CDR1 MGHRA, CDR2 YSYEKL. The CDR3 extends over 14 amino acids. V gave up 4 bases and J gave up 0 bases, with 10 bases separating them.

This clonotype was picked up a small number of times. The V call is TRBV21-1, the J call TRBJ2-1; the table's TRBD1 call for D was not verified on the DNA. TRBV21-1 is listed as a pseudogene. There are 15 residues in the CDR3. Here the CDR3 DNA reads TGTGCCAGCAGCAAGAGTGACAGGGGGTACAATGAGCAGTTCTTC. Translating gives CASSKSDRGYNEQFF.

The chain is built from TRBV6-5 and TRBJ1-1; D may be TRBD1 (6 bases). The CDR3 extends over 15 amino acids. Germline assignment: CDR1 MNHEY and CDR2 SVGAGI. Between the trimmed V and J ends, which lost 0 bases and 4 bases, there was a span of 12 bases. CDR3 coding DNA: TGTGCCAGCAGTTACTCGGGGGGCGTGGGCACTGAAGCTTTCTTT. Amino acids: CASSYSGGVGTEAFF.

This chain joins TRBV7-2 and TRBJ2-6; 7 bases agree with TRBD1. The CDR3 is 17 amino acids. V lost 6 bases and J lost 0; bases outside the gene matches: 8. Germline values: CDR1 SGHTA, CDR2 FQGNSA. The CDR3 bases are TGTGCCAGCAGACCCCTTGACAGGGACTCTGGGGCCAACGTCCTGACTTTC. It is translated as CASRPLDRDSGANVLTF.

This clonotype appeared once. The chain carries TRBV10-3 and TRBJ1-3; D gene uncertain. This CDR3 is 17 amino acids long. Germline CDR1 reads ENHRY; CDR2 reads SYGVKD. V lost 0 bases and J lost 0, with 12 bases in between. The CDR3 bases are TGTGCCATCAGTGAGTCCAGGCAGAGCTACTCTGGAAACACCATATATTTT. It translates to CAISESRQSYSGNTIYF.

The chain recombines TRBV25-1 with TRBJ2-3, with TRBD1 as a possible D gene (6 bases). The CDR3 consists of 15 residues. Trimming pared 4 bases from V and 2 bases from J, leaving 13 bases between. The germline CDR1 and CDR2 sequences are MGHDK and SYGVNS. The CDR3 loop reads CASSGRTALTDTQYF. The CDR3 coding sequence is TGTGCCAGCAGTGGCCGGACAGCCCTCACAGATACGCAGTATTTT.

V is TRBV7-2 and J is TRBJ1-2; TRBD1 might be the D (6 bases). Trimming removed 7 bases from V and 5 bases from J, with 17 bases in between. Germline V gives CDR1 SGHTA, CDR2 FQGNSA. The CDR3 is 14 amino acids. This chain's CDR3 is CASTLTGTPYGYTF. CDR3 sequence (DNA): TGTGCCAGCACTCTAACCGGGACACCTTATGGCTACACCTTC.